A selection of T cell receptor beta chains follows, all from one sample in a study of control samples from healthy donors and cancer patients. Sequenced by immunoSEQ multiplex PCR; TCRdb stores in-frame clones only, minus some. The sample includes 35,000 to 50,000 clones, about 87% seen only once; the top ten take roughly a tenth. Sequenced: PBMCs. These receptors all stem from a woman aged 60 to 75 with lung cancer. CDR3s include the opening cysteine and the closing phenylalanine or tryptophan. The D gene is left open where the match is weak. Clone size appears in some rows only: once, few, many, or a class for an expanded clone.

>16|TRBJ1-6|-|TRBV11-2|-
CASSPSSGGGNSPLHF
TGTGCCAGCAGCCCAAGCTCGGGCGGAGGAAATTCACCCCTCCACTTT
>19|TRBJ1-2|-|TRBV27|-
CASSLLSPVPVGSSYGYTF
TGTGCCAGCAGTTTACTATCGCCCGTCCCGGTAGGGAGCAGCTATGGCTACACCTTC
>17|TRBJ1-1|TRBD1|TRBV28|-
CASTWGDRGWGNTEAFF
TGTGCCAGCACCTGGGGAGACAGGGGGTGGGGAAACACTGAAGCTTTCTTT
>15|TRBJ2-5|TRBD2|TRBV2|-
CASSDLAGEGETQYF
TGTGCCAGCAGTGATTTAGCGGGAGAGGGCGAGACCCAGTACTTC
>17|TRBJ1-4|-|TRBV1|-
CTSSQEDEGTGDEKLFF
TGCACCAGCAGCCAAGAGGATGAGGGGACAGGGGATGAAAAACTGTTTTTT
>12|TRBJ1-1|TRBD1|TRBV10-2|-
CASKGQGGKAFF
TGCGCCAGCAAAGGACAGGGGGGAAAAGCTTTCTTT
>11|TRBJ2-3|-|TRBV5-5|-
CASSDDYAEYF
TGTGCCAGCAGCGATGACTATGCTGAGTATTTT
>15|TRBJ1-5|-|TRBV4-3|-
CASSQVAARNQPQHF
TGCGCCAGCAGCCAAGTGGCAGCAAGAAATCAGCCCCAGCATTTT
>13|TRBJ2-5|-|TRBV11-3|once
CASSPGQRETQYF
TGTGCCAGCAGCCCTGGACAGAGGGAGACCCAGTACTTC
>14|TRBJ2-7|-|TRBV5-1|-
CASSRRDSSYEQYF
TGCGCCAGCAGTAGGCGGGATAGCTCCTACGAGCAGTACTTC
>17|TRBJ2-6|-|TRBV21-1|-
CASSGGTGASGANVLTF
TGTGCCAGCAGCGGGGGCACAGGGGCGTCTGGGGCCAACGTCCTGACTTTC
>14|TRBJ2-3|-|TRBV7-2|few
CASSRVSGTDTQYF
TGTGCCAGCAGCCGGGTTTCCGGCACAGATACGCAGTATTTT
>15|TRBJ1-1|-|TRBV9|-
CASSGSVGGNTEAFF
TGTGCCAGCAGCGGCTCGGTGGGAGGGAACACTGAAGCTTTCTTT
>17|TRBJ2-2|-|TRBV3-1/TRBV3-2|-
CASSQGFLGQNTGELFF
TGTGCCAGCAGCCAAGGCTTTTTGGGACAGAACACCGGGGAGCTGTTTTTT
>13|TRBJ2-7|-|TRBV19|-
CASSFSFAYEQYF
TGTGCCAGTAGTTTTTCTTTTGCCTACGAGCAGTACTTC
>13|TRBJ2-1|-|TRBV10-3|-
CAISRDGLGEQFF
TGTGCCATCAGCCGGGACGGACTGGGAGAGCAGTTCTTC
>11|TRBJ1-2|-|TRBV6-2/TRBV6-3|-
CASSYNYGYTF
TGTGCCAGCAGTTACAACTATGGCTACACCTTC
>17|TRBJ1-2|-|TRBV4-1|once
CASSQDVVGQLGYGYTF
TGCGCCAGCAGCCAAGATGTCGTCGGGCAGCTAGGATATGGCTACACCTTC
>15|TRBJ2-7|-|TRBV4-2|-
CASSQEVGGTYEQYF
TGTGCCAGCAGCCAAGAGGTCGGCGGAACCTACGAGCAGTACTTC
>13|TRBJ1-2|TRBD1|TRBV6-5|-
CASSRTGSYGYTF
TGTGCCAGCAGCAGGACAGGATCCTATGGCTACACCTTC
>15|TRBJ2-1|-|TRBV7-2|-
CASSLLIGSYNEQFF
TGTGCCAGCAGCCTCCTGATAGGCTCCTACAATGAGCAGTTCTTC
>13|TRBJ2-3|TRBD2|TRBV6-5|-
CASRTGGPDTQYF
TGTGCCAGCAGAACGGGAGGTCCAGATACGCAGTATTTT
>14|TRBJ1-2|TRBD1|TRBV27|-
CASSPGTGDYGYTF
TGTGCCAGCAGTCCCGGGACAGGCGACTATGGCTACACCTTC
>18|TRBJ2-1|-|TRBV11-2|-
CASSFSHPGQSSYNEQFF
TGTGCCAGCAGCTTTTCACACCCCGGACAGAGCTCCTACAATGAGCAGTTCTTC
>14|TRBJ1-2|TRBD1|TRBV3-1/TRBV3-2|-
CASSQVRTGGTYTF
TGTGCCAGCAGCCAAGTAAGGACAGGGGGCACCTACACCTTC
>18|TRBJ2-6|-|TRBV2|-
CASTLSLDISSGANVLTF
TGTGCCAGCACTTTAAGCTTGGACATCAGCTCTGGGGCCAACGTCCTGACTTTC
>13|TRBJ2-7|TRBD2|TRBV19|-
CASSELAGREQYF
TGTGCCAGTAGTGAACTAGCGGGCCGCGAGCAGTACTTC
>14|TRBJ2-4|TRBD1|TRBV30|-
CAWKPGQGVNIQYF
TGTGCCTGGAAGCCGGGACAGGGGGTAAACATTCAGTACTTC
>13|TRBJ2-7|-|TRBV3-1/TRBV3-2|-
CASSQPNGYEQYF
TGTGCCAGCAGCCAACCTAACGGCTACGAGCAGTACTTC
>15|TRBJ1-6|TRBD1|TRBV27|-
CASSPSDRGNSPLHF
TGTGCCAGCAGCCCTTCTGACAGGGGTAATTCACCCCTCCACTTT
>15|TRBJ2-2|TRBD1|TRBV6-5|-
CASMSGQVNTGELFF
TGTGCCAGCATGTCCGGACAGGTTAACACCGGGGAGCTGTTTTTT
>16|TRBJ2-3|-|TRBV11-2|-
CASSLGPGLETDTQYF
TGTGCCAGCAGCTTAGGTCCGGGACTTGAGACAGATACGCAGTATTTT
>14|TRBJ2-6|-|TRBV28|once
CASLGRSGANVLTF
TGTGCCAGCCTTGGACGCTCTGGGGCCAACGTCCTGACTTTC
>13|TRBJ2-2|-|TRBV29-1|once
CSVVFPNTGELFF
TGCAGCGTTGTTTTTCCGAACACCGGGGAGCTGTTTTTT
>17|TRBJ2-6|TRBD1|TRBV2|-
CASSLRTGSAGANVLTF
TGTGCCAGCAGTTTAAGGACAGGGAGTGCTGGGGCCAACGTCCTGACTTTC
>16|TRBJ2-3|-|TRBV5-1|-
CASSLRQANCTDAQYF
TGCGCCAGCAGCTTAAGACAGGCGAATTGCACAGATGCGCAGTATTTT
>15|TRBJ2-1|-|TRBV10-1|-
CASSLSGASYNEQFF
TGCGCCAGCAGCTTATCGGGGGCCTCCTACAATGAGCAGTTCTTC
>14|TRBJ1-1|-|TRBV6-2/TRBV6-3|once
CASSFDMGDTEAFF
TGTGCCAGCAGTTTCGACATGGGGGACACTGAAGCTTTCTTT
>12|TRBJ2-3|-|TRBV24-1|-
CATGGITDTQYF
TGTGCCACCGGGGGGATCACAGATACGCAGTATTTT
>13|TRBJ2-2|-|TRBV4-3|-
CASSPNSAGELFF
TGCGCCAGCAGCCCCAATAGCGCCGGGGAGCTGTTTTTT
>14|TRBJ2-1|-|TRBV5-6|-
CASSKMSPYNEQFF
TGTGCCAGCAGCAAGATGAGCCCCTACAATGAGCAGTTCTTC
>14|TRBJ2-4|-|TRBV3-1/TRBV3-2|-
CASSPQGTKNIQYF
TGTGCCAGCAGCCCCCAGGGGACCAAAAACATTCAGTACTTC
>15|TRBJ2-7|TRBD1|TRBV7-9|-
CASSLAGQGKGEQYF
TGTGCCAGCAGCTTAGCGGGACAGGGGAAGGGCGAGCAGTACTTC
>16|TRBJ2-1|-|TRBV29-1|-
CSVHPQSPGSLNEQFF
TGCAGCGTCCATCCCCAGAGCCCCGGGAGCCTGAATGAGCAGTTCTTC
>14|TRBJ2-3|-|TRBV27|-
CASSRESILDTQYF
TGTGCCAGTTCACGGGAATCGATTTTGGATACGCAGTATTTT
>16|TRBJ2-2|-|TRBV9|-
CASSVGLASGPGELFF
TGTGCCAGCAGCGTAGGGCTCGCGAGTGGGCCCGGGGAGCTGTTTTTT